A selection of T cell receptor beta chains follows, all from one sample in a study of CD8+CD57+ T cells in acquired aplastic anemia. TCRdb reanalysed the reads using MiXCR and keeps one entry per CDR3 protein. The profile shows more than 150,000 distinct CDR3 sequences, about 64% of them singletons. The source material was sorted CD4+, CD8+, or CD8+CD57+ T cells (not recorded which) from PBMCs. The receptor source for this set is a human donor with severe aplastic anemia or a healthy control (not recorded which). Both conserved end residues are part of each CDR3. Fields, in order: CDR3 protein, CDR3 DNA, clone size, J gene, CDR3 length, D gene, V gene. D genes are given only for firm matches. Some rows mark clone size as missing; the rest say once, few, many or name a class of expanded clone.

cdr3_aa: CATPPPTTEAFF
cdr3_nt: TGTGCCACCCCCCCCCCAACCACTGAAGCTTTCTTT
clone_size: NA
j_call: TRBJ1-1
cdr3_length: 12
d_call: NA
v_call: TRBV24-1

cdr3_aa: CAISDAGTYNEQFF
cdr3_nt: TGTGCCATCAGTGACGCAGGGACCTACAATGAGCAGTTCTTC
clone_size: once
j_call: TRBJ2-1
cdr3_length: 14
d_call: NA
v_call: TRBV10-3

cdr3_aa: CSVAQGGLYGYTF
cdr3_nt: TGCAGCGTTGCTCAGGGGGGACTTTATGGCTACACCTTC
clone_size: many
j_call: TRBJ1-2
cdr3_length: 13
d_call: TRBD1
v_call: TRBV29-1

cdr3_aa: CASSFGDRVIDTQYF
cdr3_nt: TGTGCCAGCAGCTTTGGGGACAGGGTGATAGATACGCAGTATTTT
clone_size: NA
j_call: TRBJ2-3
cdr3_length: 15
d_call: TRBD1
v_call: TRBV5-4

cdr3_aa: CSASGLAGSSYEQYF
cdr3_nt: TGCAGTGCCTCGGGACTAGCGGGGAGCTCCTACGAGCAGTACTTC
clone_size: NA
j_call: TRBJ2-7
cdr3_length: 15
d_call: TRBD2
v_call: TRBV20-1

cdr3_aa: CSSSLALSEQYF
cdr3_nt: TGTTCCAGCAGCTTAGCTTTATCTGAGCAGTACTTC
clone_size: NA
j_call: TRBJ2-7
cdr3_length: 12
d_call: NA
v_call: TRBV7-3

cdr3_aa: CASSRSGRGSGNTIYF
cdr3_nt: TGTGCCAGCAGCCGCTCAGGCCGTGGGTCTGGAAACACCATATATTTT
clone_size: NA
j_call: TRBJ1-3
cdr3_length: 16
d_call: NA
v_call: TRBV7-8

cdr3_aa: CASSLGQGPEGYGYTF
cdr3_nt: TGTGCCAGCAGTTTGGGACAGGGGCCTGAGGGTTATGGCTACACCTTC
clone_size: NA
j_call: TRBJ1-2
cdr3_length: 16
d_call: TRBD1
v_call: TRBV6-5

cdr3_aa: CSVDIHEQFF
cdr3_nt: TGCAGCGTTGATATCCATGAGCAGTTCTTC
clone_size: many
j_call: TRBJ2-1
cdr3_length: 10
d_call: NA
v_call: TRBV29-1

cdr3_aa: CASSLGLEDTDTQYF
cdr3_nt: TGTGCTAGCAGCTTAGGACTGGAAGACACAGATACGCAGTATTTT
clone_size: NA
j_call: TRBJ2-3
cdr3_length: 15
d_call: NA
v_call: TRBV7-7

cdr3_aa: CASSFDRDRGRPLHF
cdr3_nt: TGTGCCAGCAGCTTTGACCGGGACAGGGGGCGACCCCTCCACTTT
clone_size: NA
j_call: TRBJ1-6
cdr3_length: 15
d_call: TRBD1
v_call: TRBV7-9

cdr3_aa: CASDRVIGNEQFF
cdr3_nt: TGTGCCAGTGACAGGGTTATAGGCAATGAGCAGTTCTTC
clone_size: NA
j_call: TRBJ2-1
cdr3_length: 13
d_call: TRBD1
v_call: TRBV2

cdr3_aa: CATSRDPEYEQYF
cdr3_nt: TGTGCCACCAGCAGAGATCCTGAGTACGAGCAGTACTTC
clone_size: NA
j_call: TRBJ2-7
cdr3_length: 13
d_call: NA
v_call: TRBV15

cdr3_aa: CASSAVYEQYF
cdr3_nt: TGTGCCAGCAGTGCGGTCTACGAGCAGTACTTC
clone_size: NA
j_call: TRBJ2-7
cdr3_length: 11
d_call: NA
v_call: TRBV25-1

cdr3_aa: CSLGGASYEQYF
cdr3_nt: TGCAGCCTCGGGGGTGCGTCCTACGAGCAGTACTTC
clone_size: NA
j_call: TRBJ2-7
cdr3_length: 12
d_call: NA
v_call: TRBV29-1

cdr3_aa: CASGQGGYGYTF
cdr3_nt: TGTGCCAGCGGCCAGGGGGGCTATGGCTACACCTTC
clone_size: NA
j_call: TRBJ1-2
cdr3_length: 12
d_call: TRBD1
v_call: TRBV7-9

cdr3_aa: CASSEEWGEQYF
cdr3_nt: TGTGCCAGCAGTGAAGAATGGGGCGAGCAGTACTTC
clone_size: few
j_call: TRBJ2-7
cdr3_length: 12
d_call: NA
v_call: TRBV2

cdr3_aa: CASSETPYSYNEQFF
cdr3_nt: TGTGCCAGCAGTGAGACTCCCTACTCCTACAATGAGCAGTTCTTC
clone_size: many
j_call: TRBJ2-1
cdr3_length: 15
d_call: NA
v_call: TRBV6-4

cdr3_aa: CASSFEGTEQPQHF
cdr3_nt: TGTGCCAGCAGCTTTGAAGGGACTGAACAGCCCCAGCATTTT
clone_size: many
j_call: TRBJ1-5
cdr3_length: 14
d_call: NA
v_call: TRBV5-8

cdr3_aa: CASSFSGGIDNEQFF
cdr3_nt: TGTGCCAGCAGCTTCTCGGGGGGGATTGACAATGAGCAGTTCTTC
clone_size: many
j_call: TRBJ2-1
cdr3_length: 15
d_call: TRBD2
v_call: TRBV7-8

cdr3_aa: CASSERRGREGYTF
cdr3_nt: TGCGCCAGCAGTGAGCGCAGGGGGCGCGAGGGCTACACCTTC
clone_size: NA
j_call: TRBJ1-2
cdr3_length: 14
d_call: TRBD1
v_call: TRBV10-2